This T cell receptor beta chain derives from a study of neoadjuvant anti-PD-1 for oral cavity cancer. Repertoires were generated with immunoSEQ multiplex PCR, while TCRdb's copy carries only in-frame clones and drops some. The table has roughly 15,000 clones, 55% to 80% seen once. This CDR3 is 13 amino acids long. Germline V lookup: CDR1 MGHRA, CDR2 YSYEKL. Trimming took 10 bases from V and 7 from J; bases not matched to a gene: 10. Sample: PBMCs, taken before nivolumab (anti-PD-1) treatment. This TCR came from a person aged 35 to 85 with oral cavity squamous cell carcinoma. The rearrangement joins TRBV4-1 to TRBJ2-1; TRBD2 matches 7 bases. DNA of the CDR3: TGCGCCACCGGGACCCCCGGGAGGAATGAGCAGTTCTTC. Protein product: CATGTPGRNEQFF.